The source of this TCR beta chain is a study of blood T cells in healthy people across ages. Study background: About one barcoded beta molecule was captured per two T cells (by template switching). Whole-study results and caveats: Researchers report that TCR beta diversity correlated strongly with naive T cell percentage.

Germline V gene sequence: CDR1 MNHEY, CDR2 SMNVEV (reference sequence). CDR3 length equals 15 residues. V gave up 7 bases and J gave up 6 bases; unmatched junction bases: 15. Using a J-beta primer mix together with a sample-barcoded 5' primer, a second PCR was run for about 6 to 12 cycles. TCRdb processed the 5' RACE reads anew with MiXCR; each CDR3 protein has one entry. The table shows roughly 1.5 million distinct CDR3 sequences, with 35% to 45% occurring only once. Details on this clonotype: Its antigen is as yet unknown.

This TCR came from a woman between 18 and 30 years old in good health. The sample comprised blood. The V call is TRBV27, the J call TRBJ2-7, with 7 bases fitting TRBD1. CDR3 in amino acids: CASTNPGTDISEQYF. The DNA for the CDR3 is TGTGCCAGCACCAATCCCGGGACAGATATCAGCGAGCAGTACTTC.